This entry lists 24 T cell receptor beta chains sequenced from one sample in a study of shared clonotypes between healthy human individuals. Sequencing was performed with immunoSEQ multiplex PCR; in TCRdb, only in-frame clones are kept and a portion is missing. This repertoire shows some 2,000,000 clones, roughly 96% found once; its top ten account for more than 0.1%. The sequencing input was naive CD4+ T cells sorted from blood. The subset here: CD45RA+ positively selected. These receptors came from a man between 18 and 29 years old in good health.

The chain joins TRBV5-1 to TRBJ2-1, with 9 bases that match TRBD2. With V trimmed by 6 bases and J by 3 bases, 10 bases remained unmatched. The CDR3 is 16 residues long. In germline, CDR1 is SGHRS, CDR2 YFSETQ. CDR3 bases: TGCGCCAGCACCCCGTTCCGACTAGCGGACTACAATGAGCAGTTCTTC. Translation: CASTPFRLADYNEQFF.

The genes are TRBV4-1 and TRBJ2-3; possibly TRBD1 for D (6 bases). The germline gives CDR1 MGHRA, CDR2 YSYEKL. The CDR3 contains 15 residues. Trimming stripped 6 bases from V and 3 bases from J, with 16 bases between. The CDR3 sequence: CASSLLGQTTDTQYF. DNA for the CDR3: TGCGCCAGCAGTCTTCTCGGACAGACTACAGATACGCAGTATTTT.

The V call is TRBV20-1, the J call TRBJ2-7; D gene unclear. In germline, CDR1 is DFQATT, CDR2 SNEGSKA (reference sequence). The CDR3 contains 10 residues. V gave up 3 bases and J gave up 7 bases, with 7 bases separating them. CDR3 sequence (DNA): TGCAGTGCTAGCTTGGAAGAGCAGTACTTC. Its translation is CSASLEEQYF.

This clone was observed once. This chain links TRBV5-1 with TRBJ2-5; 11 nucleotides match TRBD1. This CDR3 region has 14 residues. Germline trimming cut 4 bases from V and 4 bases from J; bases unmatched to any gene: 3. Germline V gene sequence: CDR1 SGHRS, CDR2 YFSETQ. CDR3 nucleotide sequence: TGCGCCAGCAGCACCGGACAGGGGGCAGAGACCCAGTACTTC. Its translation: CASSTGQGAETQYF.

The rearrangement joins TRBV7-9 to TRBJ1-3; weak D call: TRBD1 (5 bases). Per germline, CDR1 SEHNR and CDR2 FQNEAQ (reference sequence). V lost 1 base to trimming and J lost 0 bases, with 10 bases between them. This CDR3 spans 16 amino acids. The CDR3 reads CASSLGRGNSGNTIYF. As DNA, the CDR3 is TGTGCCAGCAGCTTAGGGCGGGGCAACTCTGGAAACACCATATATTTT.

The rearrangement joins TRBV7-8 to TRBJ1-1; possibly TRBD1 for D (5 bases). Germline values: CDR1 SGHVS, CDR2 FQNEAQ. The CDR3 extends over 12 amino acids. The V and J ends lost 5 bases and 6 bases respectively, with 10 bases between them. CDR3 nucleotide sequence: TGTGCCAGCAGCAAAGCGGGGGCTGAAGCTTTCTTT. Protein product: CASSKAGAEAFF.

The chain uses TRBV28 and TRBJ2-2; D gene uncertain. The CDR3 totals 13 residues. CDR1 is MDHEN and CDR2 is SYDVKM in the germline V gene. Trimming took off 6 bases at V and 7 bases at J, with 12 bases between the two ends. In DNA, the CDR3 is TGTGCCAGCAGATCTACCGCTGGCGGGGAGCTGTTTTTT. It codes for CASRSTAGGELFF.

This chain joins TRBV4-1 and TRBJ2-5; 11 bases are a match to TRBD2. The V and J ends lost 0 bases and 4 bases, in that order; junction bases with no gene match: 7. Per germline, CDR1 MGHRA and CDR2 YSYEKL. The CDR3 runs 17 residues. CDR3 region: CASSQELAGEGRETQYF. DNA of the CDR3: TGCGCCAGCAGCCAAGAACTAGCGGGAGAGGGTAGAGAGACCCAGTACTTC.

Note on this clone: Other DNA sequences in this specimen translate into the identical CDR3. The chain carries TRBV9 and TRBJ2-3, with no clear D. The CDR3 has 12 amino acids. Per germline, CDR1 SGDLS and CDR2 YYNGEE. Trimming took 3 bases from V and 3 from J, leaving 5 bases between them. As DNA, the CDR3 is TGTGCCAGCAGCGCGACTACAGATACGCAGTATTTT. Protein: CASSATTDTQYF.

V is TRBV19 and J is TRBJ2-6; 7 bases agree with TRBD1. The CDR3 is 15 residues long. V shed 4 bases, J shed 2 bases, and the junction held 2 bases outside the gene matches. CDR1 is LNHDA, CDR2 SQIVND, per germline (reference sequence). CDR3 region: CASSKTGAGANVLTF. DNA of the CDR3: TGTGCCAGTAGTAAAACAGGGGCTGGGGCCAACGTCCTGACTTTC.

This clone was counted once. The chain links TRBV7-9 to TRBJ1-1; D unclear. Germline V gives CDR1 SEHNR, CDR2 FQNEAQ (reference sequence). The CDR3 sequence is 13 residues long. V lost 3 bases to trimming and J lost 1 base, with 6 bases between them. DNA for the CDR3: TGTGCCAGCAGCTTCGACACGAACACTGAAGCTTTCTTT. Amino acids: CASSFDTNTEAFF.

The CDR3 region has the DNA TGCGCCAGCAGCCAAGAGTTTGGTAGGACAGGGGGAGGAAACACCATATATTTT. It translates to CASSQEFGRTGGGNTIYF. The chain recombines TRBV4-1 with TRBJ1-3, with TRBD1 matching 10 bases. The CDR3 is 18 residues long. The germline CDR1 and CDR2 sequences are MGHRA and YSYEKL. The junction had 9 bases not matched to a gene; V was cut back by 0 bases and J by 4 bases.

The chain combines TRBV18 with TRBJ1-5; TRBD1 matches at 9 bases. The CDR3 totals 16 residues. The germline V gene has CDR1 KGHSH and CDR2 LQKENI. Trimming cost V 6 bases and J 3 bases; bases outside gene matches: 9. The chain's CDR3 is CASSPGGQGFNQPQHF. Written as DNA, the CDR3 is TGTGCCAGCTCCCCCGGGGGACAGGGCTTCAATCAGCCCCAGCATTTT.

This chain joins TRBV9 and TRBJ2-1; 8 positions agree with TRBD1. This CDR3 contains 15 residues. The J segment lost 3 bases and the V segment lost 4 bases, leaving 6 bases of the junction unmatched. Germline assignment: CDR1 SGDLS and CDR2 YYNGEE. CDR3: CASSPRQGLYNEQFF. CDR3 DNA: TGTGCCAGCAGCCCTAGACAGGGGCTCTACAATGAGCAGTTCTTC.

This clone appeared a single time. The chain combines TRBV10-1 with TRBJ2-2; no clear D. The CDR3 has 15 amino acids. The V end lost 3 bases, the J end lost 3 bases, and 11 bases lay between the germline ends. Germline CDR1 and CDR2: WNHNN and SYGVQD (reference sequence). As DNA, the CDR3 is TGCGCCAGCAGTGACGGCTACCGGGACACCGGGGAGCTGTTTTTT. It encodes CASSDGYRDTGELFF.

V is TRBV7-9 and J is TRBJ2-1; tentative D call: TRBD1 (5 bases). From germline, CDR1 is SEHNR and CDR2 FQNEAQ (reference sequence). The CDR3 runs to 14 residues. V was shortened by 0 bases and J by 5 bases, with 8 bases between the two germline ends. This chain's CDR3 is CASSLAGVNNEQFF. The CDR3 DNA reads TGTGCCAGCAGCTTAGCAGGGGTGAACAATGAGCAGTTCTTC.

This rearrangement joins TRBV18 to TRBJ1-3, with unresolved D. This CDR3 has 13 residues. In germline, CDR1 is KGHSH, CDR2 LQKENI. Between the trimmed V and J ends, which lost 1 base and 6 bases, there was a span of 7 bases. The CDR3 DNA reads TGTGCCAGCTCACCACAGGGTATAAACACCATATATTTT. Its translation: CASSPQGINTIYF.

With respect to this clone: The same CDR3 can be traced to other DNA sequences in this sample. The chain combines TRBV7-8 with TRBJ2-7; D ambiguous. Trimming removed 1 base from V and 4 bases from J, with 8 bases in between. This CDR3 spans 13 amino acids. Germline V gene data show CDR1 as SGHVS and CDR2 as FQNEAQ. CDR3 in DNA: TGTGCCAGCAGCTTAGTGGGCAGGTACGAGCAGTACTTC. Amino acids: CASSLVGRYEQYF.

This chain links TRBV18 with TRBJ2-1; the match to TRBD1 covers 7 bases. The germline V gene encodes CDR1 KGHSH and CDR2 LQKENI. The CDR3 runs to 14 residues. Trimming took 3 bases from V and 9 from J; bases not matched to a gene: 8. The CDR3 DNA sequence: TGTGCCAGCTCACCTGCTTCCCCAGGGGGTGAGCAGTTCTTC. Translated, it gives CASSPASPGGEQFF.

The chain has TRBV16 and TRBJ2-5; D call uncertain. Germline values: CDR1 KGHSY, CDR2 FQNENV. This CDR3 has 15 amino acids. V lost 0 bases and J lost 5, with 13 bases in between. CDR3: CASSQSIVAQETQYF. CDR3 coding DNA: TGTGCCAGCAGCCAATCAATTGTGGCCCAGGAGACCCAGTACTTC.

The gene calls are TRBV6-1 and TRBJ1-1; D remains unclear. The CDR3 length is 12 residues. V lost 6 bases and J 1 base, leaving 6 bases between the germline ends. Germline values: CDR1 MNHNS, CDR2 SASEGT. CDR3 nucleotide sequence: TGTGCCAGCAGGACCTGGAACACTGAAGCTTTCTTT. Protein sequence: CASRTWNTEAFF.

The chain couples TRBV10-3 to TRBJ2-2; 9 bases fit TRBD2. Germline-derived CDR1 and CDR2 are ENHRY and SYGVKD. This CDR3 has 17 amino acids. J was trimmed by 8 bases and V by 4 bases; bases with no gene match: 14. CDR3 DNA sequence: TGTGCCATCAGTGCCCCCAGGAGCGGGGGGACTGTGGGGGAGCTGTTTTTT. Translated: CAISAPRSGGTVGELFF.

This clone was found many times. As the CDR3 is not closed by the conserved phenylalanine or tryptophan, this likely results from a read error. Because the CDR3's place on the DNA is in doubt, the DNA is left out and the CDR3 is given as listed by TCRdb. At the DNA level, this CDR3 is encoded by other sequences in the same sample as well. The J gene is TRBJ2-7, the V gene TRBV2. The CDR3 sequence runs 11 residues, both termini included. Germline CDR1 SNHLY, CDR2 FYNNEI. The CDR3 protein is CASSVSLDAGL.

V is TRBV6-1 and J is TRBJ1-3; D is possibly TRBD1 (5 bases). Germline assignment: CDR1 MNHNS and CDR2 SASEGT. There are 15 residues in the CDR3. Trimming took off 1 base at V and 0 bases at J, with 7 bases between the two ends. The CDR3 bases are TGTGCCAGCAGTGAAGGGGGACTCTCTGGAAACACCATATATTTT. Translation gives CASSEGGLSGNTIYF.